This T cell receptor beta chain was captured in a study of liver allograft versus peripheral blood T cells. In the study overall: Transplanted livers held T cell receptor repertoires, and these were compared with repertoires in recipients' peripheral blood.

V lost 2 bases and J 7 bases, leaving 0 bases between the germline ends. From germline, CDR1 is MNHNS and CDR2 SASEGT. The CDR3 consists of 11 residues. TCRdb redid the calling of the reads with MiXCR, one entry per CDR3 protein. The sample records 9,700 or so distinct CDR3 sequences, about 24% being singletons. This clonotype has only a few counts. This receptor was identified in a human patient who had a liver transplant. Certain T cells may be donor cells from the graft. The chain joins TRBV6-1 to TRBJ1-6, with D unclear. CDR3 coding DNA: TGTGCCAGCAGTGAAAATTCACCCCTCCACTTT. It specifies CASSENSPLHF.